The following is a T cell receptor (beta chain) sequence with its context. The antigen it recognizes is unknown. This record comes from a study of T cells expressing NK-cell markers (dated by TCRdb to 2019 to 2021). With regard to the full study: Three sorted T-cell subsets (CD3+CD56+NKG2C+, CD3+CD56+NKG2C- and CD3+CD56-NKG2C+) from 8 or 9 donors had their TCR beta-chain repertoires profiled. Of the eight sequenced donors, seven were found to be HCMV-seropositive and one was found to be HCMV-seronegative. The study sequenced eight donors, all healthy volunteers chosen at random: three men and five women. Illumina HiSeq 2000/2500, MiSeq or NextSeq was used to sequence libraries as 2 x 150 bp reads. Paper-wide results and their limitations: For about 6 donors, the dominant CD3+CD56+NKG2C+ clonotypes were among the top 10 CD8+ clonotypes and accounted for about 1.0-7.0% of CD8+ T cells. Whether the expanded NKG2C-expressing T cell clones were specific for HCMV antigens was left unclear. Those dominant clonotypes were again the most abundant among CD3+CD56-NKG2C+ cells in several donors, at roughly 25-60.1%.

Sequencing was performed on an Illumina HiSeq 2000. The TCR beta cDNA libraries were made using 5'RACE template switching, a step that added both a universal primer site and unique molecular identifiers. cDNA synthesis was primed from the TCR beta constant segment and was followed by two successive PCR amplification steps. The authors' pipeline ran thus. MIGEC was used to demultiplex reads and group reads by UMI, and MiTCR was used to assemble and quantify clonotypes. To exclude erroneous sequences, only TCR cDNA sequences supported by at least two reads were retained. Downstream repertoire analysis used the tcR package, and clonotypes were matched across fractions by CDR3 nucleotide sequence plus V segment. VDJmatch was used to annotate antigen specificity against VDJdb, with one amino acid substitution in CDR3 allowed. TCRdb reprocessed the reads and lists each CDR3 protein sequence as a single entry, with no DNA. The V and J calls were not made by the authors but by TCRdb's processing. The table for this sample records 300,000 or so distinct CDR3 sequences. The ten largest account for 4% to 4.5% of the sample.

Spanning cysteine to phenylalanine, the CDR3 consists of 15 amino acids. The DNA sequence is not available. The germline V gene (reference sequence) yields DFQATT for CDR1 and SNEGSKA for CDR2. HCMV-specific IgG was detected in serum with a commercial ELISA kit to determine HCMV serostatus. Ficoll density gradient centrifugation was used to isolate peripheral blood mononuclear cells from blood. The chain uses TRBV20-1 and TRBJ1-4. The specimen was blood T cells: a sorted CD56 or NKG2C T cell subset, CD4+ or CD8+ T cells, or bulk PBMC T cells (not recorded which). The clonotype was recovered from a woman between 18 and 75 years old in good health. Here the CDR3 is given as CSAKVPGLRNEKLFF.